The rows below give T cell receptor beta chains drawn from one sample of a study of T cell responses to AZD1222 COVID-19 vaccine. This table comes from immunoSEQ multiplex PCR, and its TCRdb copy is limited to in-frame clones, with some not included. The profile shows about 130,000 clones, over 85% of them singletons. Source: peripheral blood, taken 28 days after the second AZD1222 dose. The source of these receptors is an adult who received the AZD1222 COVID-19 vaccine. CDR3s include the opening cysteine and the closing phenylalanine or tryptophan. The order of the fields is J gene, V gene, clone size, D gene, CDR3 protein, CDR3 DNA. The D gene is left open where the match is weak. Clone size is shown for a subset of rows, as once, few, many or a class of expanded clone.

TRBJ2-1 | TRBV19 | - | TRBD2 | CASTKRGNEQFF | TGTGCCAGTACAAAGCGGGGGAATGAGCAGTTCTTC
TRBJ1-1 | TRBV30 | - | - | CAWSVLAGTEAFF | TGTGCCTGGAGTGTACTTGCCGGCACTGAAGCTTTCTTT
TRBJ1-6 | TRBV6-2/TRBV6-3 | few | - | CASSYPNFDNSPLHF | TGTGCCAGCAGTTACCCGAACTTCGATAATTCACCCCTCCACTTT
TRBJ2-1 | TRBV7-3 | few | - | CASSSRPGNEQFF | TGTGCCAGCAGCTCCCGGCCGGGGAATGAGCAGTTCTTC
TRBJ1-1 | TRBV14 | - | - | CASSDQDGTNLGMNTEAFF | TGTGCCAGCAGCGACCAAGATGGAACCAACCTAGGGATGAACACTGAAGCTTTCTTT
TRBJ1-1 | TRBV7-3 | - | - | CASSSQKNTEAFF | TGTGCCAGCAGCTCCCAGAAGAACACTGAAGCTTTCTTT
TRBJ2-2 | TRBV7-2 | - | TRBD2 | CASSSLPSGGTNTGELFF | TGTGCCAGCAGCTCCCTTCCTAGCGGGGGTACGAACACCGGGGAGCTGTTTTTT
TRBJ1-6 | TRBV27 | - | - | CASSLSKGSPLHF | TGTGCCAGCAGTTTATCCAAGGGATCACCCCTCCACTTT
TRBJ2-2 | TRBV2 | - | - | CASMPRGRTGELFF | TGTGCCAGCATGCCCCGGGGGAGGACCGGGGAGCTGTTTTTT
TRBJ1-1 | TRBV6-5 | once | TRBD1 | CASSYTGQGRDSEAFF | TGTGCCAGCAGTTACACCGGACAGGGGAGAGATTCTGAAGCTTTCTTT
TRBJ2-7 | TRBV5-1 | - | - | CASSSNPGTESYEQYF | TGCGCCAGCAGCTCCAATCCCGGGACGGAATCCTACGAGCAGTACTTC
TRBJ1-1 | TRBV5-4 | - | - | CASSLSVTNTEAFF | TGTGCCAGCAGCTTGAGTGTAACGAACACTGAAGCTTTCTTT
TRBJ1-5 | TRBV18 | once | - | CASSPGRDQPQHF | TGTGCCAGCTCACCGGGGCGGGATCAGCCCCAGCATTTT